This TCR beta chain derives from a study of T-cell memory formation after mild COVID-19. Study-wide results and limits: Cross-reactive memory apparently joined, as some responding clones appeared in pre-infection memory.

Germline V gene sequence: CDR1 SQVTM, CDR2 ANQGSEA. The CDR3 loop spans 13 amino acids. Trimming took 6 bases from V and 0 from J, leaving 10 bases between them. This clonotype was recorded many times. The antigen remains undetermined. TCRdb re-analysed the 5' RACE reads in MiXCR, keeping a single row per CDR3 protein. The data show a few hundred thousand distinct CDR3 sequences, approximately 15% seen once. The chain couples TRBV29-1 to TRBJ2-3, with D perhaps matching TRBD1 (7 bases). The sequencing input was PBMCs or a T cell subset sorted from them (not recorded which). The sequence was collected from a man younger than 35 who had mild COVID-19 (a few samples of this study predate the infection). Cell type and time point are not known. The CDR3: CSVSGGSTDTQYF. The CDR3 coding sequence is TGCAGCGTGTCAGGGGGGAGCACAGATACGCAGTATTTT.